The 3 T cell receptor beta chains reported below all come from one sample, sequenced in a study of identical twins. TCRdb analysed the 5' RACE reads with MiXCR anew, one entry per CDR3 protein. The table includes 200,000 to 250,000 distinct CDR3 sequences, around 7% detected once. The same sample was also used in a study of yellow fever vaccine responses in identical twins.

Sequences were obtained from memory (CD45RO+) T cells sorted from blood. The receptors were gathered from a woman between 18 and 29 years old in good health.

This clonotype was observed a handful of times. V and J are TRBV25-1 and TRBJ2-5, with 8 nucleotides matching TRBD1. Germline CDR1 is MGHDK and CDR2 is SYGVNS. V lost 4 bases to trimming and J lost 9 bases; unmatched junction nucleotides: 19. This CDR3 contains 17 residues. The CDR3 DNA reads TGTGCCAGCAGTGCCTACAGTGGGGACAGGTACCAAAGGGCCCAGTACTTC. This gives the protein CASSAYSGDRYQRAQYF.

The V gene is TRBV15, the J gene TRBJ2-2, with 9 bases identical to TRBD1. The trim removed 4 bases at V and 3 bases at J, leaving 3 bases unmatched. Germline V gene sequence: CDR1 LNHNV, CDR2 YYDKDF (reference sequence). This CDR3 has 15 residues. CDR3 DNA: TGTGCCACCAGCATCAGGACAGGGGACACCGGGGAGCTGTTTTTT. Its protein is CATSIRTGDTGELFF.

This clonotype has only a few counts. The V gene is TRBV7-3, the J gene TRBJ2-5, with a possible D match to TRBD1 (6 bases). Germline lookup yields CDR1 SGHTA and CDR2 FQGTGA. CDR3 length: 13 residues. The V and J ends lost 3 bases and 4 bases respectively, with 9 bases between them. CDR3 sequence: CASSFDRTETQYF. For the CDR3, the DNA is TGTGCCAGCAGCTTTGACAGGACAGAGACCCAGTACTTC.